This T cell receptor (beta chain) was obtained from a study of blood T cells in healthy people across ages. The study's findings and limits: Fewer expanded clones and more diversity marked long-lived versus aged donors. What prevented conclusive comparison of naive and antigen-experienced cells was that PBMCs were unsorted.

Each sample yielded at least 6 micrograms of PBMC total RNA. A word on this clonotype: Its antigen is unknown.

A second PCR, run for about 6 to 12 cycles, used a sample-barcoded 5' primer plus a J-beta primer mix. Paired-end reads containing CDR3 totaled no fewer than 3 million for each sample. TCRdb fed the 5' RACE reads into MiXCR, producing one record per CDR3 protein. This repertoire shows about 1.4 million distinct CDR3 sequences, roughly 60% found once; its top ten account for under 8.5%. Material: blood. The sequence came from a man aged 18 to 29 in good health.

CDR3 DNA: TGCAGTGCTGCCCGGGACCGAACAGGGGGTGGTTTTGGCTACACCTTC. It specifies CSAARDRTGGGFGYTF. The V and J genes are TRBV20-1 and TRBJ1-2; 8 bases fit TRBD1. The CDR3 is 16 residues long. CDR1 and CDR2 (germline): DFQATT, SNEGSKA (reference sequence). The V gene end was trimmed by 5 bases and the J gene end by 7 bases; junction bases not matched to a gene: 18.